This T cell receptor (beta chain) comes out of a study of shared clonotypes between healthy human individuals. The data were produced by immunoSEQ multiplex PCR, yet TCRdb's version contains in-frame clones alone and is incomplete. The sample carries some 510,000 clones, roughly 78% recorded once. Points on this clone: Other DNA sequences within the sample encode an identical CDR3.

It was roughly 88 million PBMCs that unsorted samples used for genomic DNA. This receptor was obtained from a woman in her thirties or forties in good health. Some clones in this sample may be carry-over from other donors' samples. Specimen: PBMCs.

The CDR3 bases are TGTGCCAGCTCACCACTAGACAGGGGCGAGCAGTACTTC. It encodes CASSPLDRGEQYF. The chain carries TRBV18 and TRBJ2-7; 8 bases align to TRBD1. V shed 1 base, J shed 6 bases, and the junction held 2 bases outside the gene matches. The CDR3 extends over 13 amino acids. The germline CDR1 and CDR2 sequences are KGHSH and LQKENI.